A selection of T cell receptor beta chains follows, all from one sample in a study of T-cell memory formation after mild COVID-19. TCRdb analysed the 5' RACE reads with MiXCR anew, one entry per CDR3 protein. The sample yields almost 250,000 distinct CDR3 sequences, roughly 15% seen once. Specimen: PBMCs or a T cell subset sorted from them (not recorded which). The receptors were gathered from an adult woman who had mild COVID-19 (a few samples of this study predate the infection). Cell type and time point are not known. The CDR3 runs from the conserved cysteine through the conserved F or W. Fields, in order: D gene, clone size, J gene, V gene, CDR3 protein, CDR3 DNA. D genes are given only for firm matches. Only some rows state a clone size, as once, few, many or a class for expanded clones.

d_gene: -
abundance: -
j_gene: TRBJ2-5
v_gene: TRBV20-1
CDR3aa: CSVSRPQGRQETQYF
CDR3nt: TGCAGTGTTTCCCGACCCCAGGGGCGACAAGAGACCCAGTACTTC

d_gene: -
abundance: few
j_gene: TRBJ1-3
v_gene: TRBV12-3/TRBV12-4
CDR3aa: CASSLAGLISGNTIYF
CDR3nt: TGTGCCAGCAGTCTCGCCGGACTAATCTCTGGAAACACCATATATTTT

d_gene: -
abundance: few
j_gene: TRBJ2-3
v_gene: TRBV24-1
CDR3aa: CATSVLGGATDTQYF
CDR3nt: TGTGCCACCAGTGTCCTGGGCGGGGCCACAGATACGCAGTATTTT

d_gene: -
abundance: few
j_gene: TRBJ1-4
v_gene: TRBV3-1
CDR3aa: CASSQAGHNEKLFF
CDR3nt: TGTGCCAGCAGCCAAGCCGGACATAATGAAAAACTGTTTTTT

d_gene: TRBD2
abundance: -
j_gene: TRBJ2-1
v_gene: TRBV6-5
CDR3aa: CASSDIAGGLNEQFF
CDR3nt: TGTGCCAGCAGTGACATAGCGGGGGGGCTCAATGAGCAGTTCTTC

d_gene: -
abundance: few
j_gene: TRBJ1-2
v_gene: TRBV5-1
CDR3aa: CASSFEGIASEDGYTF
CDR3nt: TGCGCCAGCAGCTTTGAGGGTATTGCTTCGGAGGATGGCTACACCTTC

d_gene: TRBD2
abundance: -
j_gene: TRBJ2-1
v_gene: TRBV7-3
CDR3aa: CASSLGLAGIGEQFF
CDR3nt: TGTGCCAGCAGCTTAGGACTAGCGGGAATCGGTGAGCAGTTCTTC

d_gene: -
abundance: few
j_gene: TRBJ1-4
v_gene: TRBV10-3
CDR3aa: CAISESPGEKLFF
CDR3nt: TGTGCCATCAGTGAGTCCCCCGGTGAAAAACTGTTTTTT

d_gene: TRBD1
abundance: many
j_gene: TRBJ2-2
v_gene: TRBV7-9
CDR3aa: CASSSKFLQGTQRTGELFF
CDR3nt: TGTGCCAGCAGCTCCAAATTTCTACAGGGGACCCAACGGACCGGGGAGCTGTTTTTT

d_gene: -
abundance: -
j_gene: TRBJ2-4
v_gene: TRBV15
CDR3aa: CATSRDGVAKNIQYF
CDR3nt: TGTGCCACCAGCAGAGACGGTGTAGCCAAAAACATTCAGTACTTC

d_gene: TRBD1
abundance: few
j_gene: TRBJ1-2
v_gene: TRBV19
CDR3aa: CASSVPGQPNYGYTF
CDR3nt: TGTGCCAGTAGTGTGCCGGGACAGCCTAACTATGGCTACACCTTC

d_gene: TRBD1
abundance: few
j_gene: TRBJ2-7
v_gene: TRBV5-1
CDR3aa: CASSLVGRDRDSYEQYF
CDR3nt: TGCGCCAGCAGCTTGGTCGGTCGGGACAGGGACTCCTACGAGCAGTACTTC

d_gene: TRBD1
abundance: few
j_gene: TRBJ2-2
v_gene: TRBV6-4
CDR3aa: CASKEGTSRGLRAGELFF
CDR3nt: TGTGCCAGCAAGGAAGGGACCTCCAGGGGGCTGAGGGCCGGGGAGCTGTTTTTT

d_gene: TRBD2
abundance: -
j_gene: TRBJ2-4
v_gene: TRBV6-5
CDR3aa: CASRTSGSAKNIQYF
CDR3nt: TGTGCCAGCAGGACCAGCGGGAGCGCCAAAAACATTCAGTACTTC

d_gene: -
abundance: -
j_gene: TRBJ1-6
v_gene: TRBV21-1
CDR3aa: CASSKIEHPPLHF
CDR3nt: TGTGCCAGCAGCAAAATCGAGCATCCACCCCTCCACTTT

d_gene: TRBD1
abundance: many
j_gene: TRBJ1-1
v_gene: TRBV15
CDR3aa: CATSGPGTGGNAEAFF
CDR3nt: TGTGCCACCAGCGGACCCGGGACAGGGGGAAATGCTGAAGCTTTCTTT

d_gene: -
abundance: few
j_gene: TRBJ2-7
v_gene: TRBV5-1
CDR3aa: CASSTYEQYF
CDR3nt: TGCGCCAGCAGCACCTACGAGCAGTACTTC